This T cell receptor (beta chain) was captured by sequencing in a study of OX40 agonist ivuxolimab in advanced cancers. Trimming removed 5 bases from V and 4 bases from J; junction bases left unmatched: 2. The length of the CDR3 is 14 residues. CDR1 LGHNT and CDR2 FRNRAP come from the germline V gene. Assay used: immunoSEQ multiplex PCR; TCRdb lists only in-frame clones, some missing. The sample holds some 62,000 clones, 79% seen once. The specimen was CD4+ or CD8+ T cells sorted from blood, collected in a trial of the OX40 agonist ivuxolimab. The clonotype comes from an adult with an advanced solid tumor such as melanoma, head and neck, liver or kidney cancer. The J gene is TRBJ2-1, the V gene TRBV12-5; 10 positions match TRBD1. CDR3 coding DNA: TGTGCTAGTGGTCCGGGACAGGGGTACAATGAGCAGTTCTTC. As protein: CASGPGQGYNEQFF.